This is a list of T cell receptor beta chains from one sample in a study of blood T cell repertoires in COVID-19. The repertoire was sequenced with immunoSEQ multiplex PCR; TCRdb's copy has only in-frame clones and lacks some. The data hold some 260,000 clones, with over 80% observed a single time. The material sequenced was peripheral blood. All receptors come from a woman in her 70s with COVID-19, enrolled during active disease. Both conserved end residues are part of each CDR3. Fields, in order: J gene, V gene, D gene, clone size, CDR3 protein, CDR3 DNA. D genes are given only for firm matches. Size is omitted from some rows. Given values are once, few, many or a class for expanded clones.

>TRBJ2-7|TRBV9|-|-
CASSPTGVLGEQYF
TGTGCCAGCAGCCCCACCGGTGTCCTCGGCGAGCAGTACTTC
>TRBJ2-5|TRBV30|TRBD1|-
CAWGTGEETQYF
TGTGCCTGGGGGACAGGGGAAGAGACCCAGTACTTC
>TRBJ1-5|TRBV11-2|TRBD1|-
CASSWDSRGQPQHF
TGTGCCAGCAGCTGGGACAGTCGTGGTCAGCCCCAGCATTTT
>TRBJ1-2|TRBV28|-|once
CASHSNYGYTF
TGTGCCAGCCATTCTAACTATGGCTACACCTTC
>TRBJ2-7|TRBV30|TRBD2|once
CAWSVRGVRHEQYF
TGTGCCTGGAGTGTTCGGGGGGTTCGGCACGAGCAGTACTTC
>TRBJ2-7|TRBV9|-|-
CASSVSGERRDEQYF
TGTGCCAGCAGCGTCTCAGGGGAAAGACGGGACGAGCAGTACTTC
>TRBJ1-1|TRBV20-1|TRBD1|-
CSAIDSGGITEAFF
TGCAGTGCTATTGATTCAGGGGGCATCACTGAAGCTTTCTTT
>TRBJ2-7|TRBV28|-|-
CASRGGGQQTLEQYF
TGTGCCAGCAGGGGTGGAGGACAGCAAACTCTCGAGCAGTACTTC
>TRBJ1-1|TRBV28|TRBD1|-
CASSSGGAGTEAFF
TGTGCCAGCAGTTCAGGGGGCGCGGGCACTGAAGCTTTCTTT
>TRBJ1-2|TRBV7-3|-|-
CASSSEGTEVGGYTF
TGTGCCAGCAGCTCTGAGGGTACCGAGGTGGGAGGCTACACCTTC
>TRBJ2-5|TRBV5-1|TRBD2|once
CASKRGLAGGETQYF
TGCGCCAGCAAAAGAGGACTAGCGGGAGGGGAGACCCAGTACTTC
>TRBJ1-1|TRBV20-1|-|-
CSASGSGMNTEAFF
TGCAGTGCCAGTGGGTCAGGGATGAACACTGAAGCTTTCTTT
>TRBJ2-1|TRBV5-1|-|few
CASARRGGDEQFF
TGCGCCAGCGCCCGTCGTGGGGGCGATGAGCAGTTCTTC
>TRBJ1-2|TRBV9|-|-
CASSVDVGLGGYTF
TGTGCCAGCAGCGTAGATGTGGGCCTCGGTGGCTACACCTTC
>TRBJ1-1|TRBV7-3|-|-
CASSLRSRTEAFF
TGTGCCAGCAGCTTAAGATCGAGGACTGAAGCTTTCTTT
>TRBJ2-3|TRBV30|TRBD2|-
CAWKSSGADTQYF
TGTGCCTGGAAAAGTAGCGGGGCAGATACGCAGTATTTT
>TRBJ1-5|TRBV6-1|-|-
CASSESGVRQLQHF
TGTGCCAGCAGTGAAAGCGGTGTGAGGCAGCTCCAGCATTTT
>TRBJ1-6|TRBV2|-|-
CASSEVQGRSPLHF
TGTGCCAGCAGTGAAGTCCAGGGCAGGTCACCCCTCCACTTT
>TRBJ2-1|TRBV10-2|-|-
CASTDSGRSYNEQFF
TGCGCCAGCACCGATAGCGGCCGTTCCTACAATGAGCAGTTCTTC
>TRBJ2-5|TRBV5-1|TRBD2|-
CASSPLAGGQETQYF
TGCGCCAGCAGCCCTCTAGCGGGAGGTCAAGAGACCCAGTACTTC
>TRBJ2-3|TRBV7-9|-|-
CASSPPRAGPETQYF
TGTGCCAGCAGCCCCCCCAGGGCAGGTCCGGAGACGCAGTATTTT
>TRBJ1-1|TRBV5-4|TRBD1|few
CASSFRGGGGAEAFF
TGTGCCAGCAGCTTTAGAGGGGGCGGAGGGGCTGAAGCTTTCTTT
>TRBJ2-1|TRBV2|-|-
CASRQEVQGRAEQFF
TGTGCCAGCAGGCAGGAAGTACAGGGAAGGGCTGAGCAGTTCTTC
>TRBJ1-4|TRBV6-5|-|-
CASRPDSREEKLFF
TGTGCCAGCAGGCCCGACAGCCGCGAGGAAAAACTGTTTTTT
>TRBJ2-5|TRBV6-6|TRBD1|-
CASSAKDRDSQTQYF
TGTGCCAGCAGTGCCAAGGACAGGGATAGTCAGACCCAGTACTTC
>TRBJ2-7|TRBV29-1|TRBD1|few
CSVETGTGGHEQYF
TGCAGCGTAGAGACCGGGACAGGGGGCCACGAGCAGTACTTC
>TRBJ1-3|TRBV4-1|TRBD1|-
CASSQGDRGQPGNTIYF
TGCGCCAGCAGCCAAGGGGACAGGGGACAGCCTGGAAACACCATATATTTT
>TRBJ1-1|TRBV28|-|-
CASSLANTEAFF
TGTGCCAGCAGTTTGGCGAACACTGAAGCTTTCTTT
>TRBJ2-3|TRBV5-1|TRBD1|-
CASSPGTGVTDTQYF
TGCGCCAGCAGCCCCGGGACAGGGGTCACAGATACGCAGTATTTT
>TRBJ1-5|TRBV5-8|TRBD1|-
CASSQGGAGQPQHF
TGTGCCAGCAGCCAGGGGGGAGCAGGTCAGCCCCAGCATTTT
>TRBJ2-1|TRBV18|TRBD2|once
CASSPLRTSAQFF
TGTGCCAGCTCACCACTTCGGACTAGCGCGCAGTTCTTC